The rows below give T cell receptor beta chains drawn from one sample of a study of T cell responses to AZD1222 COVID-19 vaccine. Method: immunoSEQ multiplex PCR; TCRdb's copy keeps in-frame clones and lacks some. This sample has 60,000 to 85,000 clones, with roughly 84% found just once. Sequenced material: peripheral blood, taken 28 days after the second AZD1222 dose. The receptors were gathered from an adult who received the AZD1222 COVID-19 vaccine. CDR3s leave out the opening cysteine and the closing phenylalanine or tryptophan.

CDR3 length,V gene,CDR3 protein
11,TRBV6-5,ASSTGQLGGYT
14,TRBV19,ASSLHRDLGNQPQH
15,TRBV4-1,ASSRGQAYTTNEKLF
10,TRBV6-6,ASGTGANIQY
11,TRBV7-2,ASSLGGSTEAF
12,TRBV4-1,ASSPTGGGTEAF
10,TRBV11-3,ASSLGQETQY
16,TRBV11-2,ASRALRGVVPGANVLT
12,TRBV11-2,ASYREGENTEAF
10,TRBV6-1,ASSESRYEQY
14,TRBV6-1,ASSDPPGQGAHEQY
13,TRBV7-3,ASSLGSSGNTEAF
13,TRBV28,ASSALEISYNEQF
11,TRBV15,ATSRDPLGEQY
12,TRBV11-2,ASSLVSVGREQY
11,TRBV10-3,AISVGGANVLT
10,TRBV30,AWSLGARGYT
12,TRBV19,ASSTLESYNEQF
10,TRBV29-1,SVEQGGTEAF
14,TRBV18,ASRASGTDFNQPQH
10,TRBV11-2,ASSFPGYGYT
15,TRBV7-2,ASSLAGPGGANYGYT
14,TRBV9,ASSVGLAGVADTQY
14,TRBV4-3,ASSLAWTGTNYGYT
16,TRBV25-1,ASRGMGPGAGAAGELF
12,TRBV7-9,ASSSGGGIDGYT
11,TRBV29-1,SVGQGRTGELF
11,TRBV30,AWTPGESYEQY
11,TRBV7-8,ASSLYQGDEQY
12,TRBV5-6,ASSFGQGPGEQY
10,TRBV10-3,AIRGDSYEQY
13,TRBV27,ASTVYIGGTNTKT
13,TRBV7-9,ASSLALAGGNEQF
11,TRBV7-6,ASSPHSGGEQF
10,TRBV6-1,ASSEEGRKRI
15,TRBV9,ASSVGGGYSSYNEQF
11,TRBV5-4,ASSLAGQSPLH
12,TRBV5-1,ASTWTGGTYEQY
12,TRBV19,ASSMRGGQHPQH
14,TRBV6-5,ASSYSPGLGEETQY
10,TRBV3-1/TRBV3-2,ASSHRLGEQY
9,TRBV20-1,SASSQDEQY
12,TRBV6-5,ASSYSRGDYGYT
11,TRBV30,AWSVVLNYEQY
13,TRBV19,ASRNRVSRHQPQH
11,TRBV7-9,ASSRDGDQPQH
10,TRBV4-2,ASSQASDTQY
11,TRBV5-6,ASSSKYTGELF
17,TRBV3-1/TRBV3-2,ASSQVLAGPISNTGELF
13,TRBV15,ATSRVALNTGELF
14,TRBV21-1,ASSKCNGSSQETQY
13,TRBV7-2,ASFAGASSYNEQF